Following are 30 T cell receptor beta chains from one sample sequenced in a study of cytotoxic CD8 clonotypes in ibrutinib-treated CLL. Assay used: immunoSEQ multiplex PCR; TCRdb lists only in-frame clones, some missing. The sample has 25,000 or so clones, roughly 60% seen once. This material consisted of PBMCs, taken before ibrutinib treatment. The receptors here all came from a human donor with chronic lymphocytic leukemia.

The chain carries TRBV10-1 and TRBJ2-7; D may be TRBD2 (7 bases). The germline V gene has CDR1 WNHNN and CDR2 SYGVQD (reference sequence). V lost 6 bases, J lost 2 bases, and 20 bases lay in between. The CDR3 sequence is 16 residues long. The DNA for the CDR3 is TGCGCCAGCAGCCCTACGAGGGGGGGGCTAACCTACGAGCAGTACTTC. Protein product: CASSPTRGGLTYEQYF.

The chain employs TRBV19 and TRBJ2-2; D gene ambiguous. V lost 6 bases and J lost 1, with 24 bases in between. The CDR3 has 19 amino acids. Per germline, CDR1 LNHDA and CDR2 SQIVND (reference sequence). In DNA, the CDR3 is TGTGCCAGTAGGCCAACCTTCCCTACACGTACGAAGAACACCGGGGAGCTGTTTTTT. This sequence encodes CASRPTFPTRTKNTGELFF.

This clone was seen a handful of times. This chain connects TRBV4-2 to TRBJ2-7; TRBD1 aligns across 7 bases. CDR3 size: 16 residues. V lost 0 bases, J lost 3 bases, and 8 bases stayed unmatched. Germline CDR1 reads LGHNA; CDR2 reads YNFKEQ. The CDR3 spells CASSQDFEGAVYEQYF. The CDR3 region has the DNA TGTGCCAGCAGCCAAGATTTCGAGGGGGCTGTCTACGAGCAGTACTTC.

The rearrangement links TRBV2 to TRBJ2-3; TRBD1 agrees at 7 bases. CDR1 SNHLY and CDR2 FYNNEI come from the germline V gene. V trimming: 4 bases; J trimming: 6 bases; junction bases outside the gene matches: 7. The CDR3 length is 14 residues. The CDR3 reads CASSAGRGLDTQYF. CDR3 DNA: TGTGCCAGCAGTGCCGGCAGGGGGTTGGATACGCAGTATTTT.

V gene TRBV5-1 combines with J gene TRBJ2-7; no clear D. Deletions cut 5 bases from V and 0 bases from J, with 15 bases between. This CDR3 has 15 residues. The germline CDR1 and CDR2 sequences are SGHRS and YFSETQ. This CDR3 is CASSPVPAYSYEQYF. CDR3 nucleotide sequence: TGCGCCAGCAGTCCGGTGCCAGCCTACTCCTACGAGCAGTACTTC.

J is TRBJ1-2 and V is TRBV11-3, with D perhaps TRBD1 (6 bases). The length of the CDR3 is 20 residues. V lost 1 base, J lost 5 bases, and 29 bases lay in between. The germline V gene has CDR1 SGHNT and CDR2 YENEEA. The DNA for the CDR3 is TGTGCCAGCAGCTTAGCGTCGGGCCCCAGGGTAAGGGACACGAGGTATGGCTACACCTTC. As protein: CASSLASGPRVRDTRYGYTF.

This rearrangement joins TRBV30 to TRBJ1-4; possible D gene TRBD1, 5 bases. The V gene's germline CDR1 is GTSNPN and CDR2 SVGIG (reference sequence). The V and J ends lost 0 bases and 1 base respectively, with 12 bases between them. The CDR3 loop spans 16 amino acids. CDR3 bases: TGTGCCTGGAGTGTCCTGGGGCAGGGAACTAATGAAAAACTGTTTTTT. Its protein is CAWSVLGQGTNEKLFF.

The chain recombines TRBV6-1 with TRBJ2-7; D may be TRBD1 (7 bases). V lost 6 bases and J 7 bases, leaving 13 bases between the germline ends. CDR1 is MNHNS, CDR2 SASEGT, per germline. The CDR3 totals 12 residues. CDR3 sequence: CASSSGGSEQYF. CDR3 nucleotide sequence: TGTGCCAGCAGCTCAGGGGGGAGTGAGCAGTACTTC.

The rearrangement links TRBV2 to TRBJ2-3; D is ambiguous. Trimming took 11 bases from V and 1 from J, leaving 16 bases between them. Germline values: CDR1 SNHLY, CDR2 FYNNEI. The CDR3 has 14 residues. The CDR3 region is CACPFGVGTDTQYF. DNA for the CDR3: TGTGCCTGTCCTTTTGGAGTGGGCACAGATACGCAGTATTTT.

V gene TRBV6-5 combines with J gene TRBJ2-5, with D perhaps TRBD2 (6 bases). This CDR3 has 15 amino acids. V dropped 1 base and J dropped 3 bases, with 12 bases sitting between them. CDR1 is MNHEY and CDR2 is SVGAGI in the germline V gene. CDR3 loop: CASSYFGGLEETQYF. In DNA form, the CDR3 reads TGTGCCAGCAGTTACTTCGGGGGTTTAGAAGAGACCCAGTACTTC.

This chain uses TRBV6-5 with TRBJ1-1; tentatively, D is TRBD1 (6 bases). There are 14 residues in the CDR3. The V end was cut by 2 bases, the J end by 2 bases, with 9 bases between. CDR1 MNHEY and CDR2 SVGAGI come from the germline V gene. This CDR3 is CASSYDRPNTEAFF. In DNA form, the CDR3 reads TGTGCCAGCAGTTACGACAGGCCCAACACTGAAGCTTTCTTT.

This chain's CDR3 is CASSPLGRLGETQYF. As DNA, the CDR3 is TGTGCCAGCAGTCCCCTGGGACGACTAGGAGAGACCCAGTACTTC. The rearrangement uses TRBV28 and TRBJ2-5, with D perhaps TRBD2 (6 bases). Germline V lookup: CDR1 MDHEN, CDR2 SYDVKM. V gave up 5 bases and J gave up 4 bases, with 17 bases separating them. The CDR3 sequence is 15 residues long.

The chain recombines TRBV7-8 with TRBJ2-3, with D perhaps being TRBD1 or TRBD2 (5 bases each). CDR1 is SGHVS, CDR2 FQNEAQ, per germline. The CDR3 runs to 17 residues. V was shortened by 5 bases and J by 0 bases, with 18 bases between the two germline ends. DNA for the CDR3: TGTGCCAGCAGCCCCGGGGCTAACCCTTCTAGCACAGATACGCAGTATTTT. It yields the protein CASSPGANPSSTDTQYF.

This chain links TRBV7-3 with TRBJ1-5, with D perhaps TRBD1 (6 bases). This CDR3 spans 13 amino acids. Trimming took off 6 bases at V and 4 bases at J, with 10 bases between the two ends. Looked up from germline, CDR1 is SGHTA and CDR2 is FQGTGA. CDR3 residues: CASRDSENQPQHF. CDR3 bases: TGTGCCAGCAGGGACAGCGAAAATCAGCCCCAGCATTTT.

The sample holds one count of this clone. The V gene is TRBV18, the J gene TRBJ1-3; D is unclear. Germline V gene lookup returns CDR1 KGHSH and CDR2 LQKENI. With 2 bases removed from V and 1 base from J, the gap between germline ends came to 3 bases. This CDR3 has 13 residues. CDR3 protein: CASSPESGNTIYF. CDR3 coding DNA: TGTGCCAGCTCACCAGAGTCTGGAAACACCATATATTTT. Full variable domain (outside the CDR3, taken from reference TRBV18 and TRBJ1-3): NAGVMQNPRHLVRRRGQEARLRCSPMKGHSHVYWYRQLPEEGLKFMVYLQKENIIDESGMPKERFSAEFPKEGPSILRIQQVVRGDSAAYFCASSPESGNTIYFGEGSWLTVV.

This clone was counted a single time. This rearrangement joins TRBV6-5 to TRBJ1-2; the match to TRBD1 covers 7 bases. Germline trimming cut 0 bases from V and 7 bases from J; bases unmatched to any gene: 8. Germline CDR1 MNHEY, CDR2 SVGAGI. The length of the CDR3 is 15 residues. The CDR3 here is CASSYSGTASFGYTF. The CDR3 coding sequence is TGTGCCAGCAGTTACTCGGGGACAGCCTCCTTTGGCTACACCTTC.

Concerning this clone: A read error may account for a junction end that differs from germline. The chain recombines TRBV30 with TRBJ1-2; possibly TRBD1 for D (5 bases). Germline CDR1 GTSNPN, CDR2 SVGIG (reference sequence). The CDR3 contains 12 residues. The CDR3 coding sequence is TGTGCCTGGAGTGTAAATGGCAGGGAGCGACTCTTC. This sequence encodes CAWSVNGRERLF.

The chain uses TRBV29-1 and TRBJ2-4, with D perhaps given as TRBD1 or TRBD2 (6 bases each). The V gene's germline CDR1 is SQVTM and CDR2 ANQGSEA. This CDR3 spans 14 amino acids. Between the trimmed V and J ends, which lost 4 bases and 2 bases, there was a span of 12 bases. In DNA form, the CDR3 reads TGCAGCGTTGGAGAGGGGGGCACCAAAAACATTCAGTACTTC. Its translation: CSVGEGGTKNIQYF.

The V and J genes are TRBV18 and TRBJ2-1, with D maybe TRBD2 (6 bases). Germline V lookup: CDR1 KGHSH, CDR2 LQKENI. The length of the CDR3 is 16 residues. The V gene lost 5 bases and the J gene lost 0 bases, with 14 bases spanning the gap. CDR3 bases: TGTGCCAGCTCAGGGGGGACTCCCATCTCCTACAATGAGCAGTTCTTC. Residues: CASSGGTPISYNEQFF.

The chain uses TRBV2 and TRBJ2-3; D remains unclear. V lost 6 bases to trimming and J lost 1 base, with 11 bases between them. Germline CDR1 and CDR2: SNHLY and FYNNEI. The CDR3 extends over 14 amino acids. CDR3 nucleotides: TGTGCCAGCAGGCTATCCCCGGGCACAGATACGCAGTATTTT. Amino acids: CASRLSPGTDTQYF. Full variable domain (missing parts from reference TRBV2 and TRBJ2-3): EPEVTQTPSHQVTQMGQEVILRCVPISNHLYFYWYRQILGQKVEFLVSFYNNEISEKSEIFDDQFSVERPDGSNFTLKIRSTKLEDSAMYFCASRLSPGTDTQYFGPGTRLTVL.

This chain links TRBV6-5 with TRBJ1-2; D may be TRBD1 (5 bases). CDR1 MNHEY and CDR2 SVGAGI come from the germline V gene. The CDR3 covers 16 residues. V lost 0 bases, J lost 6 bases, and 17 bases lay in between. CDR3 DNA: TGTGCCAGCAGTTACTCCCACGGGGGGTCCAGCGATGGCTACACCTTC. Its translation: CASSYSHGGSSDGYTF.

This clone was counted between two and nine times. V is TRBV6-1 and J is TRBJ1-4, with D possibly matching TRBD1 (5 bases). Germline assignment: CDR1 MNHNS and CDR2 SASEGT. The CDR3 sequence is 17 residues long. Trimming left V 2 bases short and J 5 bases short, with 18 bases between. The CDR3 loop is CASSEYPLGHVNEKLFF. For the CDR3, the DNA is TGTGCCAGCAGTGAATACCCTTTAGGACACGTCAATGAAAAACTGTTTTTT.

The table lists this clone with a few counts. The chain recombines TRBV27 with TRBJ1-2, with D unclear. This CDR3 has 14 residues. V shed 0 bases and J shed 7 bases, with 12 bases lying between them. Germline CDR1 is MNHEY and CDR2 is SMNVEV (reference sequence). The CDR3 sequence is CASSLSGGSSGYTF. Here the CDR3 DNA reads TGTGCCAGCAGTTTATCGGGAGGGTCTAGTGGCTACACCTTC.

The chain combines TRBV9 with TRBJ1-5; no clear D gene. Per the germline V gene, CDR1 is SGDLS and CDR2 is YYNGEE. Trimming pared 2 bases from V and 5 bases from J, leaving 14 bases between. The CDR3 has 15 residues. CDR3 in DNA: TGTGCCAGCAGCGTCGGGGTAGAGGGCGATCAGCCCCAGCATTTT. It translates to CASSVGVEGDQPQHF. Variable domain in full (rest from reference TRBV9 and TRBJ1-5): DSGVTQTPKHLITATGQRVTLRCSPRSGDLSVYWYQQSLDQGLQFLIQYYNGEERAKGNILERFSAQQFPDLHSELNLSSLELGDSALYFCASSVGVEGDQPQHFGDGTRLSIL.

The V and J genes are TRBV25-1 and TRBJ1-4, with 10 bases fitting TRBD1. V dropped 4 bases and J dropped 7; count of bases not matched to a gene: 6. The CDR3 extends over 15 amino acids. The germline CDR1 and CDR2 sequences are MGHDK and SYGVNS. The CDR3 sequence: CASSGGQGWAEKLFF. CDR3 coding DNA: TGTGCCAGCAGTGGGGGACAGGGGTGGGCTGAAAAACTGTTTTTT.

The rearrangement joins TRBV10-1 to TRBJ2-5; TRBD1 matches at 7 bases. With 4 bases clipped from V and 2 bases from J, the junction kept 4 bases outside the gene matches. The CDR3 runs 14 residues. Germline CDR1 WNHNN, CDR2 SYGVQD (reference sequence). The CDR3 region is CASSVGQAQETQYF. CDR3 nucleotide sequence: TGCGCCAGCAGTGTTGGACAGGCTCAAGAGACCCAGTACTTC.

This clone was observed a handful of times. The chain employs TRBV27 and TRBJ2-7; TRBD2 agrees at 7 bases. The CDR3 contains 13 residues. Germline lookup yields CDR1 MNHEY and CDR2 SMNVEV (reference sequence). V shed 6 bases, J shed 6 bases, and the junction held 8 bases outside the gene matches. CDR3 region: CASSNQPGGEQYF. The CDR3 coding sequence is TGTGCCAGCAGCAATCAACCGGGGGGCGAGCAGTACTTC.

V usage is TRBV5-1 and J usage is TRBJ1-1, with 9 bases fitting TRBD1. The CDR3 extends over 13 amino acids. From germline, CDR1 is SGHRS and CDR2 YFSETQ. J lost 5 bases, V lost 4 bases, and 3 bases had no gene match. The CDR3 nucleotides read TGCGCCAGCAGCGTGACAGGGGGGACTGAAGCTTTCTTT. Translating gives CASSVTGGTEAFF. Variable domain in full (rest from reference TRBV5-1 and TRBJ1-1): KAGVTQTPRYLIKTRGQQVTLSCSPISGHRSVSWYQQTPGQGLQFLFEYFSETQRNKGNFPGRFSGRQFSNSRSEMNVSTLELGDSALYLCASSVTGGTEAFFGQGTRLTVV.

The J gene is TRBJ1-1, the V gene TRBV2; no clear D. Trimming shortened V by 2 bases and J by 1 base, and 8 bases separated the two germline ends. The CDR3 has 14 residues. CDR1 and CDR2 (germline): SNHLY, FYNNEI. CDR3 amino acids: CASSEMGRNTEAFF. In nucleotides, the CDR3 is TGTGCCAGCAGTGAAATGGGCAGGAACACTGAAGCTTTCTTT.

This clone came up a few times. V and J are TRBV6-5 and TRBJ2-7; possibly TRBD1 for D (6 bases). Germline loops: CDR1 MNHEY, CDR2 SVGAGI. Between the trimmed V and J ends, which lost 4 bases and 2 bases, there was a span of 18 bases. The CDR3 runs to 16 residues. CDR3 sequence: CASSSSPTGRAYEQYF. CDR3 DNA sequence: TGTGCCAGCAGTTCATCACCGACAGGACGAGCCTACGAGCAGTACTTC.